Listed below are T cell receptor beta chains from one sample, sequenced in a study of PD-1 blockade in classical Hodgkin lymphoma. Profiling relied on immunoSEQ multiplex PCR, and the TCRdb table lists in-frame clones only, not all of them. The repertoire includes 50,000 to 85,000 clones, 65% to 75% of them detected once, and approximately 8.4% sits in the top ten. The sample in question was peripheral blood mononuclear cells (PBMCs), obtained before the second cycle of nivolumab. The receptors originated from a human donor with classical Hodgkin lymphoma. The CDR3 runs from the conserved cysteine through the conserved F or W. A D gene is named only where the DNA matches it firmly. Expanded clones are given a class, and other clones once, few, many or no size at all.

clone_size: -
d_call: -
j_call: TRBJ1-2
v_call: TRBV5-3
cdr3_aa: CARSLGPESNYGYTF
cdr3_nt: TGTGCCAGAAGCTTGGGCCCTGAATCTAACTATGGCTACACCTTC

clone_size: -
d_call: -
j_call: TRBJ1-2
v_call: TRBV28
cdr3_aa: CASSQTSNYGYTF
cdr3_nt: TGTGCCAGCAGTCAGACATCTAACTATGGCTACACCTTC

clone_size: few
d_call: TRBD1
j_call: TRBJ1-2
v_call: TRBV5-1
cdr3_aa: CASSAWDSYGYTF
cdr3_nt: TGCGCCAGCAGCGCCTGGGACAGCTATGGCTACACCTTC

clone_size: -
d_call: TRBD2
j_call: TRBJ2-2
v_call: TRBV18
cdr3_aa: CASSPVAGTGELFF
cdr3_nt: TGTGCCAGCTCACCAGTAGCGGGGACCGGGGAGCTGTTTTTT

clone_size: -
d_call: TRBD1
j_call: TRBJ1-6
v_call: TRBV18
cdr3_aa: CASFRDRGRSPLHF
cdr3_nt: TGTGCCAGTTTCCGGGACAGGGGACGTTCACCCCTCCACTTT

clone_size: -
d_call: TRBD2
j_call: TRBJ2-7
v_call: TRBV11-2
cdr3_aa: CASSLDLASGSGQYF
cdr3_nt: TGTGCCAGCAGCTTAGATCTGGCTAGCGGGAGCGGGCAGTACTTC

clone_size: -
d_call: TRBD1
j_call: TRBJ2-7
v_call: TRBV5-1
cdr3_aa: CASSYAGTGMNEQYF
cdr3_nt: TGCGCCAGCAGTTATGCCGGGACAGGGATGAACGAGCAGTACTTC

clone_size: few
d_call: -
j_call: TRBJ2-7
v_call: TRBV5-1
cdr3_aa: CASPFEYPFTGEQYF
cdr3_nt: TGCGCCAGCCCCTTTGAATACCCCTTTACAGGCGAGCAGTACTTC

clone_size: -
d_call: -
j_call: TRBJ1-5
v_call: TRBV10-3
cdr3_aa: CAIGGRVPGDQPQHF
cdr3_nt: TGTGCCATCGGGGGGCGGGTACCGGGGGATCAGCCCCAGCATTTT

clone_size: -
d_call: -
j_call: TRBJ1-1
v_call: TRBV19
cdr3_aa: CASSISAGRLNTEAFF
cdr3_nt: TGTGCCAGTAGTATTTCTGCAGGGCGATTGAACACTGAAGCTTTCTTT

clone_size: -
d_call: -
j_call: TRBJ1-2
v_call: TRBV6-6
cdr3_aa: CASMLSGNYGYTF
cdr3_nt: TGTGCCAGCATGCTGTCGGGGAACTATGGCTACACCTTC

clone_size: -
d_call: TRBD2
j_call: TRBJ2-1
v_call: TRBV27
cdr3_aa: CASSFSAGTSLNEQFF
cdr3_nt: TGTGCCAGCAGTTTTTCCGCCGGGACTAGCCTGAATGAGCAGTTCTTC

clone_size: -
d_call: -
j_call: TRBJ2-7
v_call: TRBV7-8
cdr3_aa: CASSLGPSGVSYEQYF
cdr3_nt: TGTGCCAGCAGTTTAGGACCCTCAGGAGTCTCCTACGAGCAGTACTTC

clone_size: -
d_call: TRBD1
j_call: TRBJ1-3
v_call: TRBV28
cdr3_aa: CASSPLDRVSGNTIYF
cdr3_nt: TGTGCCAGCAGTCCTCTAGACAGGGTCTCTGGAAACACCATATATTTT

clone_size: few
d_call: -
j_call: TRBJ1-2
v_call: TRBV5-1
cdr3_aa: CASSLGGASGGYTF
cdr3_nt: TGCGCCAGCAGCTTGGGAGGGGCAAGTGGTGGCTACACCTTC

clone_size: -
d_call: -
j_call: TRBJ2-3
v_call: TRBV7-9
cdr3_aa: CASSLVEGPDTQYF
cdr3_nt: TGTGCCAGCAGCTTAGTAGAGGGCCCAGATACGCAGTATTTT

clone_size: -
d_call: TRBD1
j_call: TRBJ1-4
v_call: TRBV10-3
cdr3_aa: CAIRDSATNEKLFF
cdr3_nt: TGTGCCATTCGGGACAGTGCAACTAATGAAAAACTGTTTTTT

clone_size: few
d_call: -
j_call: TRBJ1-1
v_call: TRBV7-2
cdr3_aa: CASSRAQGLTEAFF
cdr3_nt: TGTGCCAGCAGCAGAGCGCAGGGGCTAACTGAAGCTTTCTTT

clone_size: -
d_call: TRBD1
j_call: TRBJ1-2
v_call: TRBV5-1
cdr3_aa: CASSFSGTGSYGYTF
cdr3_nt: TGCGCCAGCAGCTTTTCCGGGACAGGGTCCTATGGCTACACCTTC

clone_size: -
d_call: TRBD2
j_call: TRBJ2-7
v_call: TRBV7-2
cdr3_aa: CAELAGGYEQYF
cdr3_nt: TGTGCCGAGCTAGCGGGGGGCTACGAGCAGTACTTC

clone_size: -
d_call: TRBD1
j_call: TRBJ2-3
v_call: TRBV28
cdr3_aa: CASSLPTGTDTQYF
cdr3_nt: TGTGCCAGCAGTCTCCCGACAGGGACAGATACGCAGTATTTT

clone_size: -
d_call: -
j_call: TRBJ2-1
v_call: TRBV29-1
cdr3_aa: CSVEEWAADSYNEQFF
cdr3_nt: TGCAGCGTTGAAGAGTGGGCAGCGGACTCCTACAATGAGCAGTTCTTC

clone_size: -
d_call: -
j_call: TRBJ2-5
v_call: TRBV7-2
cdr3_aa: CASSTRLAHGETQYF
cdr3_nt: TGTGCCAGCAGTACCAGACTCGCCCACGGAGAGACCCAGTACTTC

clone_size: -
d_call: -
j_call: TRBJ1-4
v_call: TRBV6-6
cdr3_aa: CASSYMTVGEKLFF
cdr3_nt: TGTGCCAGCAGTTACATGACGGTGGGCGAAAAACTGTTTTTT

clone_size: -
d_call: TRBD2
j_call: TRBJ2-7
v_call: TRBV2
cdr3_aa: CASSPRLAGVGYEQYF
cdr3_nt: TGTGCCAGCAGCCCACGACTAGCGGGTGTGGGCTACGAGCAGTACTTC

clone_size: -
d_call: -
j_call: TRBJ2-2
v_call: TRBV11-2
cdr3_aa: CASSLFGRLIGELFF
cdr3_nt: TGTGCCAGCAGCTTGTTTGGGAGGTTGATCGGGGAGCTGTTTTTT

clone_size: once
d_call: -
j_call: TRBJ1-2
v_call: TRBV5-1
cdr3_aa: CASSLGWGGYGYTF
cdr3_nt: TGCGCCAGCAGCTTGGGTTGGGGCGGCTACGGCTACACCTTC

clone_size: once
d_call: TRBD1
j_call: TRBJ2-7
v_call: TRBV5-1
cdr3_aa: CASSLEGQGFGEQYF
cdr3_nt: TGCGCCAGCAGCTTGGAGGGACAGGGGTTTGGGGAGCAGTACTTC

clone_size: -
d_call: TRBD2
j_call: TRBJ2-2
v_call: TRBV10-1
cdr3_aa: CASRPSGGPIVNTGELFF
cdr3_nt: TGCGCCAGCAGACCTAGCGGGGGCCCGATAGTAAACACCGGGGAGCTGTTTTTT

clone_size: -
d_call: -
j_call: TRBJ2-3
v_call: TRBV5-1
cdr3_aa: CASSLAMADTQYF
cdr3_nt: TGCGCCAGCAGCTTGGCCATGGCAGATACGCAGTATTTT

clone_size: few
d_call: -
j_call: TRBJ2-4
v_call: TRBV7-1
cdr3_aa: CASSIGPTKNIQYF
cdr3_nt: TGTGCCAGCAGCATCGGGCCAACCAAAAACATTCAGTACTTC

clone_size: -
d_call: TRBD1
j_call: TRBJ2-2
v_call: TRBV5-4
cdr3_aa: CASSRGQGASTGELFF
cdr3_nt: TGTGCCAGCAGCCGCGGACAGGGGGCGAGCACCGGGGAGCTGTTTTTT

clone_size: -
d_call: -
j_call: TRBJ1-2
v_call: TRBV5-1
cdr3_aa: CASSPTGRYGYTF
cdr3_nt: TGCGCCAGCAGCCCAACGGGACGATATGGCTACACCTTC

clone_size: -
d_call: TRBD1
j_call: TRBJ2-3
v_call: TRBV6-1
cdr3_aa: CASRTGGVDTQYF
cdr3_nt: TGTGCCAGCCGAACAGGGGGCGTCGATACGCAGTATTTT

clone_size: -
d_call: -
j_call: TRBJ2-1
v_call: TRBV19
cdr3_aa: CASSISYLQNEQFF
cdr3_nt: TGTGCCAGTAGTATAAGTTACCTTCAAAATGAGCAGTTCTTC

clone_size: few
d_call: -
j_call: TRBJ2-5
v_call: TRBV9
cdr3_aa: CASSVEAGQETQYF
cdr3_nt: TGTGCCAGCAGCGTAGAGGCTGGACAAGAGACCCAGTACTTC

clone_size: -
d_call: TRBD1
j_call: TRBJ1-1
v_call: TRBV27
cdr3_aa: CASSPQRTGGMSTEAFF
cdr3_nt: TGTGCCAGCAGTCCTCAAAGGACAGGGGGGATGAGCACTGAAGCTTTCTTT

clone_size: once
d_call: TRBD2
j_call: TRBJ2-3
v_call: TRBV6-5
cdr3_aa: CASSLRGGPTDTQYF
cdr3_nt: TGTGCCAGCAGTCTCCGCGGGGGGCCCACAGATACGCAGTATTTT

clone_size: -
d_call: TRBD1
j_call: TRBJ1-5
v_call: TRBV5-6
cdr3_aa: CASSIGTGNQPQHF
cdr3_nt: TGTGCCAGCAGCATAGGGACAGGCAATCAGCCCCAGCATTTT

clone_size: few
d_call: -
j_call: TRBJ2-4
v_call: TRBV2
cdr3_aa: CASTPGYKNIQYF
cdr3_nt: TGTGCCAGCACACCCGGCTACAAAAACATTCAGTACTTC

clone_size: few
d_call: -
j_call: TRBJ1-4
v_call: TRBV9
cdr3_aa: CASSPTWGLNEKLFF
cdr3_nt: TGTGCCAGCAGCCCTACCTGGGGACTCAATGAAAAACTGTTTTTT

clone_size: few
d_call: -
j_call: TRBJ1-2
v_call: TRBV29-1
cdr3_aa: CSVEREHYGYTF
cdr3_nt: TGCAGCGTTGAACGGGAGCACTATGGCTACACCTTC

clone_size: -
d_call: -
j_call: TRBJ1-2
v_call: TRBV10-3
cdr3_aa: CAITPDIGGYTF
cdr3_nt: TGTGCCATCACCCCGGACATCGGGGGCTACACCTTC

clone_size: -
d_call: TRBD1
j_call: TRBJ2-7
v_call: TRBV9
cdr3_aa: CASSAEDRGGYEQYF
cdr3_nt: TGTGCCAGCAGCGCCGAGGACAGGGGAGGCTACGAGCAGTACTTC

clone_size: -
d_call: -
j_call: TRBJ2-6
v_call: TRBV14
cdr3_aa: CASTVLGSGANVLTF
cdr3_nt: TGTGCCAGCACGGTATTGGGCTCTGGGGCCAACGTCCTGACTTTC

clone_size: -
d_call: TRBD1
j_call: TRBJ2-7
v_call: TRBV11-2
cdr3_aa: CASSRVGQVLYEQYF
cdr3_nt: TGTGCCAGCAGCCGAGTGGGACAGGTACTCTACGAGCAGTACTTC

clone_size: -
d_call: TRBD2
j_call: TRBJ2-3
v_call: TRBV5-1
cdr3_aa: CASSLNGRGSTDTQYF
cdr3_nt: TGCGCCAGCAGCTTGAATGGGCGGGGGAGCACAGATACGCAGTATTTT

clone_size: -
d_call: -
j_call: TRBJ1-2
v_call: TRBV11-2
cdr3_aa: CASSGYGVYGYTF
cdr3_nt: TGTGCCAGCAGCGGTTACGGGGTCTATGGCTACACCTTC

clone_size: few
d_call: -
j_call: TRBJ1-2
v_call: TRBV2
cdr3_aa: CASSDRGDGYTF
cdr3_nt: TGTGCCAGCAGTGACCGAGGGGATGGCTACACCTTC

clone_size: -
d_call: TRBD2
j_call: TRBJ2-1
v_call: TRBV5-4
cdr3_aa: CASSLAGGGYNEQFF
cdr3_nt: TGTGCCAGCAGCTTGGCGGGAGGGGGATACAATGAGCAGTTCTTC

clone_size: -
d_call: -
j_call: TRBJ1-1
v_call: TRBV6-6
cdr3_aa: CASSPTTLNTEAFF
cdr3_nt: TGTGCCAGCAGCCCCACAACCTTGAACACTGAAGCTTTCTTT

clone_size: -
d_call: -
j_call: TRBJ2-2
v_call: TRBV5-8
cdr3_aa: CASSFYGKNTGELFF
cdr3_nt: TGTGCCAGCAGCTTTTACGGGAAGAACACCGGGGAGCTGTTTTTT

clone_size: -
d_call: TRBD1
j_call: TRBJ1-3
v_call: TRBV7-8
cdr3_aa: CASSLGQGALSGNTIYF
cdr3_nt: TGTGCCAGCAGCTTAGGACAGGGGGCGCTCTCTGGAAACACCATATATTTT

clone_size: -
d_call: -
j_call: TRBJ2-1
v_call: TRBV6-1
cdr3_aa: CASSIGQNNEQFF
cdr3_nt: TGTGCCAGCAGTATCGGACAAAACAATGAGCAGTTCTTC

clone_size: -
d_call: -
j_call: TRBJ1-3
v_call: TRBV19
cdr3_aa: CASSVSGNTIYF
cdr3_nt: TGTGCCAGTAGTGTCTCTGGAAACACCATATATTTT

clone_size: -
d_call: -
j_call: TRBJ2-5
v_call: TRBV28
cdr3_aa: CASTHSVGGSRSGTQYF
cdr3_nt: TGTGCCAGCACTCATTCGGTGGGGGGATCCCGGTCGGGGACCCAGTACTTC

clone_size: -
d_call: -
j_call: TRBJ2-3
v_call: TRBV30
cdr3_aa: CAWSTSTDTQYF
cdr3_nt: TGTGCCTGGAGTACTAGCACAGATACGCAGTATTTT